This TCR beta chain was captured by sequencing in a study of OX40 agonist ivuxolimab in advanced cancers. Notes on the study in general: In the expanded peripheral T cells, antigen specificity was never determined. Some nonresponders also had low normalized T-cell clonal expansion.

V lost 3 bases, J lost 0 bases, and 11 bases lay in between. CDR1 and CDR2 (germline): MDHEN, SYDVKM. The CDR3 consists of 15 residues. The method was immunoSEQ multiplex PCR; TCRdb's version includes in-frame clones alone and lacks a portion of them. Of under 150,000 clones listed, 90% are singletons. For this clone: What it binds is unknown.

The chain recombines TRBV28 with TRBJ1-1; D is ambiguous. The clonotype comes from an adult with an advanced solid tumor such as melanoma, head and neck, liver or kidney cancer. The sequencing used CD4+ or CD8+ T cells sorted from blood, collected in a trial of the OX40 agonist ivuxolimab. The CDR3 region has the DNA TGTGCCAGCAGTTTCAGGATAGACATGAACACTGAAGCTTTCTTT. It specifies CASSFRIDMNTEAFF.